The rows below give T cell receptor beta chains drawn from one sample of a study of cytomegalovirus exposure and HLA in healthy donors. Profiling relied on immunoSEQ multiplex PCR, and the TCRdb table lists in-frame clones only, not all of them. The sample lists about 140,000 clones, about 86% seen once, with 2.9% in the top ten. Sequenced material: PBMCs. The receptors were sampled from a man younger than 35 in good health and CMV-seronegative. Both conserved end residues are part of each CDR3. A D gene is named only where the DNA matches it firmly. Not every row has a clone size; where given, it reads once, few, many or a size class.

DNA: TGTGCCAGCCGGGACAGGGGATATAGCAATCAGCCCCAGCATTTT
CDR3: CASRDRGYSNQPQHF
V: TRBV2
J: TRBJ1-5
D: TRBD1
size: NA

DNA: TGTGCCAGCAGTGGTGGACTAGCGGGAGCGGGAGATACGCAGTATTTT
CDR3: CASSGGLAGAGDTQYF
V: TRBV6-4
J: TRBJ2-3
D: TRBD2
size: many

DNA: TGCGCCAGCAGCCAACCTGGGGGCCCCTACGAGCAGTACTTC
CDR3: CASSQPGGPYEQYF
V: TRBV4-1
J: TRBJ2-7
D: NA
size: NA

DNA: TGTGCCAGAGGCCCGACCGACAGGGGGCGGGGAAGCTCCTACGAGCAGTACTTC
CDR3: CARGPTDRGRGSSYEQYF
V: TRBV5-3
J: TRBJ2-7
D: TRBD1
size: NA

DNA: TGTGCCTGGGCCCGCAAGCTCTACACTGAAGCTTTCTTT
CDR3: CAWARKLYTEAFF
V: TRBV30
J: TRBJ1-1
D: NA
size: NA

DNA: TGTGCCAGTAGTATAGATCTTCGGGGACTAGCGACTGGGCTTATCAGTCCGTTCTTC
CDR3: CASSIDLRGLATGLISPFF
V: TRBV19
J: TRBJ2-1
D: TRBD2
size: NA

DNA: TGTGCCAGCAGCTCCCTACGGGGGAGGAACACCGGGGAGCTGTTTTTT
CDR3: CASSSLRGRNTGELFF
V: TRBV5-6
J: TRBJ2-2
D: NA
size: NA

DNA: TGTGCCAGCAGTGAATCTGTGCGAGGGGAGCTGTTTTTT
CDR3: CASSESVRGELFF
V: TRBV25-1
J: TRBJ2-2
D: NA
size: NA

DNA: TGTGCCAGTAGTATGGGACTAGCAGATACGCAGTATTTT
CDR3: CASSMGLADTQYF
V: TRBV19
J: TRBJ2-3
D: TRBD2
size: NA

DNA: TGCGCCAGCAGCCAAGTAGGACAGGGGGGTGGCAATGAGCAGTTCTTC
CDR3: CASSQVGQGGGNEQFF
V: TRBV4-1
J: TRBJ2-1
D: TRBD1
size: NA

DNA: TGTGCCAGCAGTGAACTACAGGGGGAAGGAGAAAAACTGTTTTTT
CDR3: CASSELQGEGEKLFF
V: TRBV6-1
J: TRBJ1-4
D: TRBD1
size: NA

DNA: TGTGCCACCAGCAGAGCAGGGTCCGGTGGAAACACCATATATTTT
CDR3: CATSRAGSGGNTIYF
V: TRBV15
J: TRBJ1-3
D: NA
size: NA

DNA: TGTGCCAGCAGCGCGTTGGGGGGGCCTGCTGTGAATGAGCAGTTCTTC
CDR3: CASSALGGPAVNEQFF
V: TRBV9
J: TRBJ2-1
D: NA
size: once

DNA: TGTGCCAGCTCACCTACGGAGCCATCCTACAATGAGCAGTTCTTC
CDR3: CASSPTEPSYNEQFF
V: TRBV18
J: TRBJ2-1
D: NA
size: NA

DNA: TGTGCCAGCCTCAGCGGGGAGGGAGATACGCAGTATTTT
CDR3: CASLSGEGDTQYF
V: TRBV6-6
J: TRBJ2-3
D: TRBD2
size: NA

DNA: TGTGCCACCAGCAATACCGGGACTGCCTCCTACGAGCAGTACTTC
CDR3: CATSNTGTASYEQYF
V: TRBV15
J: TRBJ2-7
D: NA
size: NA

DNA: TGTGCCAGCAGTTTACCCGGGACAGGGCGCAATGAAAAACTGTTTTTT
CDR3: CASSLPGTGRNEKLFF
V: TRBV28
J: TRBJ1-4
D: TRBD1
size: NA

DNA: TGTGCCTGGAGTGTAAGCTCAGGCACTGAAGCTTTCTTT
CDR3: CAWSVSSGTEAFF
V: TRBV30
J: TRBJ1-1
D: NA
size: NA

DNA: TGTGCCAGCAGTGAGCCTAGCGACGAGCAGTACTTC
CDR3: CASSEPSDEQYF
V: TRBV2
J: TRBJ2-7
D: NA
size: NA

DNA: TGTGCCAGCTCACCGGGACTAAGCGGGGCCTACAATGAGCAGTTCTTC
CDR3: CASSPGLSGAYNEQFF
V: TRBV18
J: TRBJ2-1
D: TRBD2
size: few

DNA: TGTGCCAGCAGTGAGAACCGGGGTTTAGTTGCTTTCTTT
CDR3: CASSENRGLVAFF
V: TRBV2
J: TRBJ1-1
D: NA
size: NA

DNA: TGTGCCAGCAGCCAAGGCACCCCTAACTACCACACTGAAGCTTTCTTT
CDR3: CASSQGTPNYHTEAFF
V: TRBV14
J: TRBJ1-1
D: NA
size: NA